Below, one TCR beta chain is given with its context. Its target is not known. Indicated time point: persistent/refractory GD, antithyroid drugs over 5 years with positive TRAb. TCR sequences were obtained from RNA taken from PBMCs. Graves' disease diagnosis was established per American Thyroid Association guidelines. From an endocrinology department in Xi'an, China, came the patients. This specimen belongs to a study of regulatory T cells in long-lasting Graves disease. The study's findings and limits: When disease was persistent, TRBV28, TRBJ1-2 and TRBJ2-5 were the favored segments. Persistent cases of Graves' showed reduced TCR diversity relative to newly diagnosed patients.

Through Arm-PCR of CDR3 regions and iRepertoire HTBI primers, TCR beta libraries were built. Using its own MiXCR run on the multiplex PCR reads, TCRdb lists one record per CDR3 protein. Of hundreds of thousands of distinct CDR3 sequences in the sample, roughly a fifth are singletons; the top ten hold 29%. The CDR3 extends over 14 amino acids. The J segment lost 0 bases and the V segment lost 4 bases, leaving 2 bases of the junction unmatched. CDR1 is MNHNS and CDR2 is SASEGT in the germline V gene. This clonotype originated in a female donor with Graves disease. The sequenced sample was peripheral blood mononuclear cells (PBMCs), obtained when the disease was refractory, from a patient treated with antithyroid drugs. This rearrangement joins TRBV6-1 to TRBJ2-7; 8 bases are shared with TRBD1. In DNA form, the CDR3 reads TGTGCCAGCAGTGGGACAGGGTTCTCCTACGAGCAGTACTTC. It is translated as CASSGTGFSYEQYF.